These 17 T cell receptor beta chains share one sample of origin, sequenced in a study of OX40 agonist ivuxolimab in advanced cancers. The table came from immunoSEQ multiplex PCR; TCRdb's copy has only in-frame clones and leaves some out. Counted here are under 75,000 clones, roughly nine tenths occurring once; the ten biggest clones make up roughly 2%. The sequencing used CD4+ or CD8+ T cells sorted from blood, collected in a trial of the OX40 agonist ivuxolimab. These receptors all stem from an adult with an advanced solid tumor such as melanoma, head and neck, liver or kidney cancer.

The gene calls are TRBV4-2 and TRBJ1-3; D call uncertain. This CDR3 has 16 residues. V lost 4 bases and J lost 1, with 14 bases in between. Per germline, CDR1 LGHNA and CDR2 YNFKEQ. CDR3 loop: CASSPSPGRSGNTIYF. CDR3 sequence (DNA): TGTGCCAGCAGCCCAAGCCCCGGCAGGTCTGGAAACACCATATATTTT.

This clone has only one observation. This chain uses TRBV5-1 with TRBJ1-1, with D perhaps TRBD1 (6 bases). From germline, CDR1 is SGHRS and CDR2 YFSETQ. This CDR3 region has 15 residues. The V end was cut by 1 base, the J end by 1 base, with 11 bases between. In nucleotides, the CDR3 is TGCGCCAGCAGCTTGACAGGGCTTGCGAACACTGAAGCTTTCTTT. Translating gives CASSLTGLANTEAFF.

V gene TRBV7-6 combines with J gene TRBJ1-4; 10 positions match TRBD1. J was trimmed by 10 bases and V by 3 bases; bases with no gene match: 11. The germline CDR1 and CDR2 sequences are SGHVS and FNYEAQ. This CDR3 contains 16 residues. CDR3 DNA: TGTGCCAGCAGCTTTGGTTCGCGGACAGGGGGAGTAAAACTGTTTTTT. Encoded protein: CASSFGSRTGGVKLFF.

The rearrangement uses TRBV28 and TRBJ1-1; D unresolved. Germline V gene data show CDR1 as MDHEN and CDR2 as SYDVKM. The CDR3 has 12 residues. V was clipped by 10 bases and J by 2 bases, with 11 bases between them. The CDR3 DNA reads TGTGCCACCAACCAACGAAACACTGAAGCTTTCTTT. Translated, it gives CATNQRNTEAFF. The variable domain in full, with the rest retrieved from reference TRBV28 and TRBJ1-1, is DVKVTQSSRYLVKRTGEKVFLECVQDMDHENMFWYRQDPGLGLRLIYFSYDVKMKEKGDIPEGYSVSREKKERFSLILESASTNQTSMYLCATNQRNTEAFFGQGTRLTVV.

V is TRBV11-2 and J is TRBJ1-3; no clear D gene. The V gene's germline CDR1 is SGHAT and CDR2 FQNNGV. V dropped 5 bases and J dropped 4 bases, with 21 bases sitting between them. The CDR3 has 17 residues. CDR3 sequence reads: CASSLKGGGNLGNTIYF. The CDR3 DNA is TGTGCCAGCAGCCTCAAGGGTGGAGGGAACTTGGGAAACACCATATATTTT.

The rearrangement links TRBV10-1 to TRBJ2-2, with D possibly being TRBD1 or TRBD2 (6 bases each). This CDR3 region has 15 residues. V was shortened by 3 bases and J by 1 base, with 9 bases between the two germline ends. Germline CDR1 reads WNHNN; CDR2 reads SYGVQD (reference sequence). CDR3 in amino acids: CASSDEGGNTGELFF. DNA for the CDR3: TGCGCCAGCAGTGATGAGGGGGGGAACACCGGGGAGCTGTTTTTT.

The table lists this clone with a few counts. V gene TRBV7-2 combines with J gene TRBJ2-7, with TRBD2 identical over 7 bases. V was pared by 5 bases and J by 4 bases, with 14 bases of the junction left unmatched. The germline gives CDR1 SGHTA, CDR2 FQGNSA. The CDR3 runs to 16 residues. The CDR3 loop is CASSTTGISGNYEQYF. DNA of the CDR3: TGTGCCAGCAGCACGACCGGAATAAGCGGGAATTACGAGCAGTACTTC.

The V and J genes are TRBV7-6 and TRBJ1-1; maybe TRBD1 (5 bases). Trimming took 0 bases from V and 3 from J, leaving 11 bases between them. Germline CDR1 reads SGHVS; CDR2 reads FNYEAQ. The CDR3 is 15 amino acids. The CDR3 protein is CASSLAGQRDTEAFF. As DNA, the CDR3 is TGTGCCAGCAGCTTAGCGGGGCAGCGGGACACTGAAGCTTTCTTT.

Here the CDR3 reads CASRTDRYSYNEQFF. The CDR3 nucleotides read TGTGCCAGCAGGACGGACCGTTATTCCTACAATGAGCAGTTCTTC. This chain joins TRBV7-9 and TRBJ2-1; D is uncertain. Germline V lookup: CDR1 SEHNR, CDR2 FQNEAQ (reference sequence). V was trimmed by 6 bases and J by 1 base, leaving 13 bases between them. The CDR3 loop spans 15 amino acids.

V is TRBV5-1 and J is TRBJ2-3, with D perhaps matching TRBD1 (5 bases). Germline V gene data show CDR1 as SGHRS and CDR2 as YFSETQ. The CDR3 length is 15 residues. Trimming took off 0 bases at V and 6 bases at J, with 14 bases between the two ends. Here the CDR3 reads CASSLGAGSLDTQYF. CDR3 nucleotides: TGCGCCAGCAGCTTGGGGGCAGGGTCTTTGGATACGCAGTATTTT. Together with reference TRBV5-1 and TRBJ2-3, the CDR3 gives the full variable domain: KAGVTQTPRYLIKTRGQQVTLSCSPISGHRSVSWYQQTPGQGLQFLFEYFSETQRNKGNFPGRFSGRQFSNSRSEMNVSTLELGDSALYLCASSLGAGSLDTQYFGPGTRLTVL.

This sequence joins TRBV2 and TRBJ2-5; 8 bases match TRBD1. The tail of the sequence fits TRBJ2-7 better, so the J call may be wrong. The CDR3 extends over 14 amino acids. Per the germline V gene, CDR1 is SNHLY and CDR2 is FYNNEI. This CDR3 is CASRRDRNSYEQYF. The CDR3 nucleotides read TGTGCCAGCAGACGGGACAGGAACTCCTACGAGCAGTACTTC.

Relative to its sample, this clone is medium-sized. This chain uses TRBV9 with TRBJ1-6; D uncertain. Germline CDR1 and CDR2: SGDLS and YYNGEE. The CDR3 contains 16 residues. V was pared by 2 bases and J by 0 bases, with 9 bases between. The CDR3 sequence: CASSVQASSYNSPLHF. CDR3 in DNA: TGTGCCAGCAGCGTTCAGGCGAGCTCCTATAATTCACCCCTCCACTTT.

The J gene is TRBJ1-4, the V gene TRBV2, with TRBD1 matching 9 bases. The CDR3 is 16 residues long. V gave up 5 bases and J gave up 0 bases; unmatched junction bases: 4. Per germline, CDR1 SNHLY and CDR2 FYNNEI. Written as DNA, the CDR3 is TGTGCCAGCAGTCTACAGGGGGCTGCAACTAATGAAAAACTGTTTTTT. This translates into CASSLQGAATNEKLFF.

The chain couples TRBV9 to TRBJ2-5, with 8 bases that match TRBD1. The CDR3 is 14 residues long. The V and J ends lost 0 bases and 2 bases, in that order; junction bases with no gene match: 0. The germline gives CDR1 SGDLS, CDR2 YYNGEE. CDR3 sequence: CASSVGTGQETQYF. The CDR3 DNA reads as TGTGCCAGCAGCGTAGGGACAGGGCAAGAGACCCAGTACTTC.

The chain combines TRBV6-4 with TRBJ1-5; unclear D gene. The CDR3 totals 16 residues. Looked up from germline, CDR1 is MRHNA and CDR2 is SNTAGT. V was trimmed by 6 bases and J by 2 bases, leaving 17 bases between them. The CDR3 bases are TGTGCCAGCAGGGCCCGCTCCGGGGATGGCAATCAGCCCCAGCATTTT. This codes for CASRARSGDGNQPQHF.

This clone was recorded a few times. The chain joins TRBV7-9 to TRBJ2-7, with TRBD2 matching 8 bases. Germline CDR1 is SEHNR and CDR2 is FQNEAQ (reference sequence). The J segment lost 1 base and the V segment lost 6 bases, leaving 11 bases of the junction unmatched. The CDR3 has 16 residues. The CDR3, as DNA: TGTGCCAGCAGTTCTTCTGGGACTAGGGGTTCCTACGAGCAGTACTTC. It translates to CASSSSGTRGSYEQYF.

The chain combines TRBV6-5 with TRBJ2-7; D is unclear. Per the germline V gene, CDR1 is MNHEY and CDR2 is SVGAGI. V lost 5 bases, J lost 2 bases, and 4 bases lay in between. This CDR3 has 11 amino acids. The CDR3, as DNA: TGTGCCAGCAGTGCGGCCTACGAGCAGTACTTC. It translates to CASSAAYEQYF.